This T cell receptor (beta chain) was found in a study of T cell repertoires in cytomegalovirus infection. Study information: Researchers turned to recently identified HLA-C-restricted CMV epitopes as well as well-studied HLA-B-restricted ones. Carrying CMV and the relevant HLA type showed in public TCR beta signatures.

This clonotype has just a few counts. Its antigen remains unknown. A read error may account for a junction end that differs from germline. Germline V CDR1 and CDR2: SGHVS, FQNEAQ. This CDR3 spans 13 amino acids. Broader study findings: Clonotype analysis showed dominance of the ex vivo response by HLA-C-restricted CMV-specific TCR beta clonotypes.

TCRdb ran MiXCR on the reads and lists one entry per CDR3 protein. The data contain just over 450,000 distinct CDR3 sequences, approximately 46% of them singletons. The clonotype comes from a human donor in good health (CMV status not recorded). Some clones in this sample may be carry-over from other donors' samples. The genes are TRBV7-8 and TRBJ2-3, with D tentatively TRBD2 (6 bases). The starting material was cultured PBMCs, obtained from culture after CMV antigen stimulation. The CDR3 sequence is CASSLEGGRYWFF. For the CDR3, the DNA is TGTGCCAGCAGCTTGGAGGGCGGACGATACTGGTTTTTT.